The T cell receptor beta chain described here comes from a study of human T cells and chemical hapten exposure (dated by TCRdb to the early 2020s). Notes on the research overall: Libraries were combined into a pool for sequencing, and differences in TCR yield between samples came mainly from small differences in library volumes within the pool. The study tracked peripheral blood TCR repertoire changes in vivo during primary and secondary sensitization to the hapten diphenylcyclopropenone (DPC) in alopecia patients. Both TCR alpha and TCR beta chains were sequenced from each blood RNA sample.

A few counts support this clonotype. Its antigen is currently not known. Within one base of it there is no much larger clone, and no base qualities were kept. The paper as a whole reports these results and caveats: Repeated subsampling changed both the strength of the expansion versus patch-test correlation and the threshold at which the correlation became significant. DPC sensitization did not change the number of TCRs with a frequency above 1 in 1000, and there was no evidence of changes in global repertoire structure.

In light of the paper, this sample's time point label describes: healthy volunteer bleed at 6 weeks. Total RNA was isolated from unfractionated whole blood collected in Tempus Blood RNA tubes. As TCR sequencing controls, five healthy volunteers were used, with blood taken at day 0, 2 weeks and 6 weeks. The library was generated by RACE. Sequencing took place on a NextSeq 500. During library preparation, unique molecular identifiers were attached to individual cDNA molecules so that TCRs could be counted quantitatively and reproducibly. In the authors' own workflow: The median number of TCRs per sample was 95,638, ranging from roughly 20,000 to 690,600. V, J and CDR3 annotation of the TCR reads was performed with the Decombinator software suite. Every sample was subsampled to the same number of TCRs (28,000) for the PS versus PT1 abundance plots. TCRs were defined as expanded if absent before sensitization and observed at least eight times at the 2-week time point. TCRdb redid the processing of the public reads, applying fastp at Q25 and MiXCR, and retained in-frame beta chains. All rows with the same CDR3 protein become a single entry with the most common DNA and genes. The V and J calls and clone size are TCRdb's, not the authors'. The sample table lists approximately 81,000 distinct CDR3 sequences, about 8.7% of them with a count of one. The ten largest clones take up approximately 1.5% of the sample.

After removal of 1 base from V and 2 bases from J, the junction retains 4 bases not matched to a gene. The CDR3 covers 16 residues, taking in both the cysteine and the phenylalanine. The read is trimmed to its CDR3 DNA, 48 bases read in frame from base 1. Looking up the germline V gene yields CDR1 SGHDN and CDR2 FVKESK. The receptor's source is a male donor in good health. Some clones in this sample may be carry-over from other donors' samples. Sequencing was carried out using whole blood. Rearrangement joined TRBV14 to TRBJ2-5; 10 middle bases align to TRBD1. For the CDR3, the sequence is CASSQVGQGGQETQYF. The nucleotide sequence is TGTGCCAGCAGCCAAGTTGGACAGGGGGGACAAGAGACCCAGTACTTC. The CDR3, completed at both ends by the reference TRBV14 and TRBJ2-5 genes, gives the full variable domain EAGVTQFPSHSVIEKGQTVTLRCDPISGHDNLYWYRRVMGKEIKFLLHFVKESKQDESGMPNNRFLAERTGGTYSTLKVQPAELEDSGVYFCASSQVGQGGQETQYFGPGTRLLVL.